Listed below are T cell receptor beta chains from one sample, sequenced in a study of cytomegalovirus exposure and HLA in healthy donors. Generated by immunoSEQ multiplex PCR, the TCRdb table keeps only in-frame clones and is missing some. The data contain about 140,000 clones, approximately 70% of them singletons. The source material was PBMCs. Every receptor here comes from a middle-aged woman in good health and CMV-seronegative. CDR3s leave out the opening cysteine and the closing phenylalanine or tryptophan.

TRBV2,TRBJ2-3,ASSWGGADTQY
TRBV7-8,TRBJ2-7,ASSHDRKQY
TRBV7-2,TRBJ1-1,ASSPDRQVWVAF
TRBV6-1,TRBJ2-7,ASSEWIAGATEQY
TRBV27,TRBJ1-2,ASSPTKYYGYT
TRBV7-2,TRBJ2-2,ASSLAGGRTGELF
TRBV27,TRBJ1-5,ASTPLGGQPQH
TRBV6-5,TRBJ1-1,ASTSLSGAEAF
TRBV9,TRBJ1-1,ASSHGQGPLNTEAF
TRBV7-8,TRBJ1-2,ASSSDSNYGYT
TRBV2,TRBJ1-2,ASSRQRLNYGYT
TRBV20-1,TRBJ2-2,SATSTGELF
TRBV7-9,TRBJ1-2,ASSANRANGYT
TRBV6-6,TRBJ1-4,ASSTPGGGGEKLF
TRBV15,TRBJ1-3,ATSTHRVGTGNTIY
TRBV6-5,TRBJ2-5,ASSSTSGGNRETQY
TRBV28,TRBJ1-5,ASRTDRGPVFPQPQH
TRBV6-1,TRBJ1-1,ASRMTGRAEAF
TRBV7-9,TRBJ1-3,ASSVGGDGNTIY
TRBV15,TRBJ1-5,ATSRDMASNQPQH
TRBV7-3,TRBJ2-5,ASSLLGGLAGVGQETQY
TRBV7-2,TRBJ1-5,ASSLRFNQPQH